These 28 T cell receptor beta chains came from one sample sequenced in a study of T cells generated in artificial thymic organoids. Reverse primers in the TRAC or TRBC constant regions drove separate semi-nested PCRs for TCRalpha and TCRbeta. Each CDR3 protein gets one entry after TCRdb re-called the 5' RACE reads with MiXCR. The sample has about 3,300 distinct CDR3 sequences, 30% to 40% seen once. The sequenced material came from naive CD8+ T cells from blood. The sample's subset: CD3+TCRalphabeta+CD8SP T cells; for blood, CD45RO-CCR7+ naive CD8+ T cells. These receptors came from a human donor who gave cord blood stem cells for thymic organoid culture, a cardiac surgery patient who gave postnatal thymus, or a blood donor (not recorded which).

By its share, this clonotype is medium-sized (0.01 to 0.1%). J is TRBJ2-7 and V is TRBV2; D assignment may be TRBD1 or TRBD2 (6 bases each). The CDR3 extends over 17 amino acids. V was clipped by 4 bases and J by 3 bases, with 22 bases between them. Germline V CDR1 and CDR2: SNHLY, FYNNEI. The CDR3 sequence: CASSVSEGDSNLYEQYF. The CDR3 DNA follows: TGTGCCAGCAGTGTATCAGAGGGGGACTCGAACCTCTACGAGCAGTACTTC. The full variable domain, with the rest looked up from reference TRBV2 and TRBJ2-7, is EPEVTQTPSHQVTQMGQEVILRCVPISNHLYFYWYRQILGQKVEFLVSFYNNEISEKSEIFDDQFSVERPDGSNFTLKIRSTKLEDSAMYFCASSVSEGDSNLYEQYFGPGTRLTVT.

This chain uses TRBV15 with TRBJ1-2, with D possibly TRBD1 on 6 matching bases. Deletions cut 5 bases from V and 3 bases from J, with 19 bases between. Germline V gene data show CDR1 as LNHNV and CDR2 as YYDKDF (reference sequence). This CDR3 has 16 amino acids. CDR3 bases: TGTGCCACCAGCCCTTTGTGGGACACCAGTTACTATGGCTACACCTTC. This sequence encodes CATSPLWDTSYYGYTF.

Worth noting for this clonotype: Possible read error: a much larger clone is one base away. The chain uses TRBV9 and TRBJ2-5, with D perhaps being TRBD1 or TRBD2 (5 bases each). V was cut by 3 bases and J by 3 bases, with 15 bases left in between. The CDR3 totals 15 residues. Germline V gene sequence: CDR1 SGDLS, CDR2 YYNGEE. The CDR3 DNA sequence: TGTGCCAGCAGCGCAGCCCCGGGACGAGAAGAGACCCAGTACTTC. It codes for CASSAAPGREETQYF.

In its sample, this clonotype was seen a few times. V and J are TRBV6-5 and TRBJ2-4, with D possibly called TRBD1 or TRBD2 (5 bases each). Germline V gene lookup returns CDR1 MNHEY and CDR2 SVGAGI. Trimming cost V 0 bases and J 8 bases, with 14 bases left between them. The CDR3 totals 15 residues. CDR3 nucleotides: TGTGCCAGCAGTTACTCCATTAGCGAAGGGGACATTCAGTACTTC. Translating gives CASSYSISEGDIQYF.

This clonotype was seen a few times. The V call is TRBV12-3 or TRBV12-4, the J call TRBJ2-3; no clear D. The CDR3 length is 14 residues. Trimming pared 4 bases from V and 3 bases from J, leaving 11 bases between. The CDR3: CASSSQEATDTQYF. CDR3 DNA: TGTGCCAGCAGTTCACAAGAAGCGACAGATACGCAGTATTTT.

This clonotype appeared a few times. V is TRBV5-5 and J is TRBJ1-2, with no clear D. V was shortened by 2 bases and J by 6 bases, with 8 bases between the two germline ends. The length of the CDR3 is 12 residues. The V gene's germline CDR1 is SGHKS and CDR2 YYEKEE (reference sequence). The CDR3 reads CASSFGGDGYTF. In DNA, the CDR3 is TGTGCCAGCAGCTTTGGCGGGGATGGCTACACCTTC.

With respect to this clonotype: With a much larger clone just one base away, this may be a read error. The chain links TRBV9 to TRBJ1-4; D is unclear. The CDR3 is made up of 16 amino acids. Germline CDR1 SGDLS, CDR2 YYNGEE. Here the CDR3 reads CANSVEGRSTNEKLFF. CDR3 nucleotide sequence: TGTGCCAACAGCGTAGAAGGCAGGTCAACTAATGAAAAACTGTTTTTT. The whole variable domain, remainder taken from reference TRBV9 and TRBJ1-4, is DSGVTQTPKHLITATGQRVTLRCSPRSGDLSVYWYQQSLDQGLQFLIQYYNGEERAKGNILERFSAQQFPDLHSELNLSSLELGDSALYFCANSVEGRSTNEKLFFGSGTQLSVL.

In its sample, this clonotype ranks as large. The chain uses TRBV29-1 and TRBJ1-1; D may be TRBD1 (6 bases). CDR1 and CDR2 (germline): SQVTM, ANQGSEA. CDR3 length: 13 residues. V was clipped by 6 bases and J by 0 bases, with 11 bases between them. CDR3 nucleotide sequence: TGCAGCGTCCTAGGACAGATGAACACTGAAGCTTTCTTT. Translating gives CSVLGQMNTEAFF.

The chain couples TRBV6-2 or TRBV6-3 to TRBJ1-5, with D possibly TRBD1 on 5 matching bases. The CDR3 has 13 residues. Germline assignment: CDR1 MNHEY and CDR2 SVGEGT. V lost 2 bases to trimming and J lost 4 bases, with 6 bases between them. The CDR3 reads CASSYGGNQPQHF. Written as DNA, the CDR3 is TGTGCCAGCAGTTACGGGGGAAATCAGCCCCAGCATTTT.

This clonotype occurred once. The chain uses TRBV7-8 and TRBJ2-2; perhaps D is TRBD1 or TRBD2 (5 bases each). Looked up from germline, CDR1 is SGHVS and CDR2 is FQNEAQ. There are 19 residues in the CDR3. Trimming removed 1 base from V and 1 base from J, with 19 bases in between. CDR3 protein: CASSLGFGRGGKNTGELFF. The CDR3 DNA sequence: TGTGCCAGCAGCTTAGGATTTGGACGGGGCGGAAAGAACACCGGGGAGCTGTTTTTT.

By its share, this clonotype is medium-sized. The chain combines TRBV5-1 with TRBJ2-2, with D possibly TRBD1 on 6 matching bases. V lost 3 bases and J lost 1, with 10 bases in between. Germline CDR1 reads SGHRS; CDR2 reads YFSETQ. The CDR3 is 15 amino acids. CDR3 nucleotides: TGCGCCAGCAGCTACGGACAGATGAACACCGGGGAGCTGTTTTTT. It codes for CASSYGQMNTGELFF.

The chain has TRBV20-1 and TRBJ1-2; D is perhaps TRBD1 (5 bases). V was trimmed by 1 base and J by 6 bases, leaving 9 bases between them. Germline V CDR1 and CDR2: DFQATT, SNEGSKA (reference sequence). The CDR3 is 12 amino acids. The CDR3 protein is CSARGGTHGYTF. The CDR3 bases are TGCAGTGCTAGAGGGGGGACCCATGGCTACACCTTC.

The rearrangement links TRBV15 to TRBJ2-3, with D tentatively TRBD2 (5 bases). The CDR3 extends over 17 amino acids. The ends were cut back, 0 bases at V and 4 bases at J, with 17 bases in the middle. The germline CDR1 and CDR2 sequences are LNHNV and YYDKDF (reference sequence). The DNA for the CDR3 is TGTGCCACCAGCAGAGATTGGGCGGCAGGAGGTCCAGATACGCAGTATTTT. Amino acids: CATSRDWAAGGPDTQYF.

The CDR3 loop is CASSGDTGRSGANVLTF. The CDR3 nucleotides are TGTGCCAGCAGCGGGGACACAGGTCGCTCTGGGGCCAACGTCCTGACTTTC. The V call is TRBV9, the J call TRBJ2-6; possible D gene TRBD1, 6 bases. The CDR3 contains 17 residues. V lost 3 bases to trimming and J lost 0 bases, with 13 bases between them. The germline V gene has CDR1 SGDLS and CDR2 YYNGEE.

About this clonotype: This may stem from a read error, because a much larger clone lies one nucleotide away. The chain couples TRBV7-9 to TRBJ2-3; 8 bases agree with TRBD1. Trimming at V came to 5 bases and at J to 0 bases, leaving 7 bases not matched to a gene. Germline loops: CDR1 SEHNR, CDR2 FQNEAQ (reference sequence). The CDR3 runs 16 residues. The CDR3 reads CASSARTGTSTDTQYF. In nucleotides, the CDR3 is TGTGCCAGCAGCGCCCGGACAGGGACTAGCACAGATACGCAGTATTTT.

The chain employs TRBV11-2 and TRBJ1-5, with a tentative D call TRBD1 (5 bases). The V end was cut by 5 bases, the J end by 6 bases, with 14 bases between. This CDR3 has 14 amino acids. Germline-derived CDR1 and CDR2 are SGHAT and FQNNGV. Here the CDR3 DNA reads TGTGCCAGCAGCGCTAAAGGGGAAGTTCAGCCCCAGCATTTT. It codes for CASSAKGEVQPQHF. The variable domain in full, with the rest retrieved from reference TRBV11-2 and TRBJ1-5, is EAGVAQSPRYKIIEKRQSVAFWCNPISGHATLYWYQQILGQGPKLLIQFQNNGVVDDSQLPKDRFSAERLKGVDSTLKIQPAKLEDSAVYLCASSAKGEVQPQHFGDGTRLSIL.

Here the CDR3 reads CASSPTGQMGWGYTF. DNA for the CDR3: TGTGCCAGCAGCCCCACCGGACAGATGGGGTGGGGCTACACCTTC. The rearrangement joins TRBV7-2 to TRBJ1-2, with a weak D call TRBD1 (6 bases). This CDR3 has 15 amino acids. The V end was cut by 5 bases, the J end by 8 bases, with 21 bases between. Germline CDR1 SGHTA, CDR2 FQGNSA.

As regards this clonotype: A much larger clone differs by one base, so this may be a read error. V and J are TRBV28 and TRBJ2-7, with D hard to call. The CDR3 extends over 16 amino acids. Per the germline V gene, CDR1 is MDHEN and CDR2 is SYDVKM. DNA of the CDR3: TGTGTCAGCAGTTCACTTCCCAAACGGCGTTTCTACGAGCAGTACTTC. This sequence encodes CVSSSLPKRRFYEQYF. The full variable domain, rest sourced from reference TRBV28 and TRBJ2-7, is DVKVTQSSRYLVKRTGEKVFLECVQDMDHENMFWYRQDPGLGLRLIYFSYDVKMKEKGDIPEGYSVSREKKERFSLILESASTNQTSMYLCVSSSLPKRRFYEQYFGPGTRLTVT.

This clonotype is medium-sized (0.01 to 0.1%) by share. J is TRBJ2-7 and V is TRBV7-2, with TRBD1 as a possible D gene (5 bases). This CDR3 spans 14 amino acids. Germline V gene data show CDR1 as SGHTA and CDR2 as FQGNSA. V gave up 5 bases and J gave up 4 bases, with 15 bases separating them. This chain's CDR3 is CASSLGHRTYEQYF. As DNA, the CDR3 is TGTGCCAGCAGCCTAGGCCATAGGACATACGAGCAGTACTTC.

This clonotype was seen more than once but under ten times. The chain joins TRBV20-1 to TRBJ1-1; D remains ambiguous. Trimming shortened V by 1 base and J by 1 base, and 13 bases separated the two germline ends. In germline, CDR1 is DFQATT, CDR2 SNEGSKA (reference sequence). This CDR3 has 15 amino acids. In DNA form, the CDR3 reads TGCAGTGCTAGAGCTCCCGGGAACACGAACACTGAAGCTTTCTTT. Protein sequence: CSARAPGNTNTEAFF.

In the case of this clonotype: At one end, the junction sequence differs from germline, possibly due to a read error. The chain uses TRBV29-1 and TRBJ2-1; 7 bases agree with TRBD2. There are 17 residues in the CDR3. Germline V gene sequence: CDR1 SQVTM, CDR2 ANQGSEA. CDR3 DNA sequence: TGCAGCGTTAACGGCGGGAGCGGCCCCACTCTCTACAATGGGCAGTTCTTC. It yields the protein CSVNGGSGPTLYNGQFF.

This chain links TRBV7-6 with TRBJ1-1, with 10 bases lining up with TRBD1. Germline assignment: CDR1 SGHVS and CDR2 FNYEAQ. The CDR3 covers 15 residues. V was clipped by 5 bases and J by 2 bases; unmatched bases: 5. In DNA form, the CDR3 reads TGTGCCAGCAGCCCCGGGACAGGGGCAAACACTGAAGCTTTCTTT. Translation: CASSPGTGANTEAFF.

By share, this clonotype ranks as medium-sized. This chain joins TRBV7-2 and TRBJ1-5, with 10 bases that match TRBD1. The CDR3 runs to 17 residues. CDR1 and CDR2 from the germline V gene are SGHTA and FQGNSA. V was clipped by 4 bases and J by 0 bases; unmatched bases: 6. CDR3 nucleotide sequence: TGTGCCAGCAGCTCGGGACAGGGGCGGGATAGCAATCAGCCCCAGCATTTT. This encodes CASSSGQGRDSNQPQHF.

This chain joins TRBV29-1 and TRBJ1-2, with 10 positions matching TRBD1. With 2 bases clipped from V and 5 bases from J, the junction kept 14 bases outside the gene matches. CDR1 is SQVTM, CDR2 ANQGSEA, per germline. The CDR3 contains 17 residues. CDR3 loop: CSVEQAPGTGEGYGYTF. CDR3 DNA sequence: TGCAGCGTTGAACAGGCCCCGGGGACAGGGGAGGGGTATGGCTACACCTTC.

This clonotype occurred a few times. The CDR3 coding sequence is TGCGCCAGCAGCCTTACAGGAGGGGAGCCTGAAGCTTTCTTT. As protein: CASSLTGGEPEAFF. V gene TRBV5-1 combines with J gene TRBJ1-1, with D tentatively TRBD1 (5 bases). V lost 4 bases, J lost 6 bases, and 16 bases lay in between. The CDR3 extends over 14 amino acids. The germline V gene has CDR1 SGHRS and CDR2 YFSETQ.

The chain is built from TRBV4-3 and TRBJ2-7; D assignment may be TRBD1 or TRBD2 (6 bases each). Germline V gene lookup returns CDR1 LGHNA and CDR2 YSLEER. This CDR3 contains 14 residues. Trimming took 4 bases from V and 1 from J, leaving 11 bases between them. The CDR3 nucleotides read TGCGCCAGCAGCCCCGAGGGGGGATCCTACGAGCAGTACTTC. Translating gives CASSPEGGSYEQYF.

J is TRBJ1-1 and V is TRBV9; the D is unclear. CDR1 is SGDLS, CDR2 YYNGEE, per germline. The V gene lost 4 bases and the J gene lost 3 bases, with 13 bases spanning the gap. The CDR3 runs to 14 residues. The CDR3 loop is CASSSGSLDTEAFF. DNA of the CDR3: TGTGCCAGCAGCTCGGGTTCCCTGGACACTGAAGCTTTCTTT.

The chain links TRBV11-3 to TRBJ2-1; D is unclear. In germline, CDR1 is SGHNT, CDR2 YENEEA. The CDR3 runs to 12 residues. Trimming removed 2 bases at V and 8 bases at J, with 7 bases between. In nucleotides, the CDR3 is TGTGCCAGCAGCTTAAACAAGTATGAGCAGTTCTTC. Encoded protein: CASSLNKYEQFF.